The 6 T cell receptor beta chains listed next were all sequenced from one sample in a study of metastatic and nonmetastatic thyroid tumors. Before thyroid surgery, none of the patients had received any treatment. TCRdb re-clonotyped the PCR reads via MiXCR. Of fewer than 40,000 clones in the sample, under 30% were seen once. The specimen was blood. The origin of the receptors is a female donor with papillary thyroid cancer or a benign thyroid nodule (not recorded which). Some clones in this sample may be carry-over from other donors' samples.

The genes are TRBV3-1 and TRBJ2-7; D is perhaps TRBD1 (5 bases). Germline CDR1 LGHDT, CDR2 YNNKEL (reference sequence). V shed 8 bases and J shed 3 bases, with 11 bases lying between them. This CDR3 contains 12 residues. The CDR3 region has the DNA TGTGCCAGCGCCCAGGGAATCTACGAGCAGTACTTC. It codes for CASAQGIYEQYF.

This chain links TRBV27 with TRBJ2-3; TRBD2 matches 7 bases. Germline V CDR1 and CDR2: MNHEY, SMNVEV (reference sequence). This CDR3 is built from 14 residues. V dropped 5 bases and J dropped 5; count of bases not matched to a gene: 7. CDR3 region: CASSRRESVDTQYF. The CDR3 coding sequence is TGTGCCAGCAGTCGGCGGGAGTCAGTAGATACGCAGTATTTT.

This clone was counted between two and nine times. At one end, the junction sequence differs from germline, possibly due to a read error. The rearrangement joins TRBV6-4 to TRBJ2-2; D perhaps matches TRBD2 (5 bases). The CDR3 length is 12 residues. Germline V gene lookup returns CDR1 MRHNA and CDR2 SNTAGT. The CDR3 protein is CASNSNTGEPFF. In DNA, the CDR3 is TGTGCCAGCAACTCGAACACCGGGGAGCCGTTTTTT.

The chain uses TRBV6-2 or TRBV6-3 and TRBJ2-7; TRBD1 aligns across 9 bases. The J segment lost 3 bases and the V segment lost 10 bases, leaving 13 bases of the junction unmatched. CDR3 length: 15 residues. Germline V gene sequence: CDR1 MNHEY, CDR2 SVGEGT. The CDR3 reads CATTRGTGNIYEQYF. The CDR3 DNA sequence: TGTGCCACCACTAGAGGGACAGGGAATATCTACGAGCAGTACTTC.

The chain is built from TRBV7-9 and TRBJ2-7, with 10 bases aligning to TRBD1. The CDR3 covers 14 residues. Germline V lookup: CDR1 SEHNR, CDR2 FQNEAQ (reference sequence). Trimming removed 5 bases from V and 6 bases from J; junction bases left unmatched: 7. CDR3: CASSPGTGEIEQYF. The DNA of the CDR3 is TGTGCCAGCAGCCCCGGGACAGGGGAGATCGAGCAGTACTTC.

This clone is medium-sized within its sample. The CDR3 DNA sequence: TGTGCCACCAGGGGTCTTAGCTCCTACAATGAGCAGTTCTTC. Protein sequence: CATRGLSSYNEQFF. The chain joins TRBV27 to TRBJ2-1; D possibly corresponds to TRBD1 (6 bases). In germline, CDR1 is MNHEY, CDR2 SMNVEV (reference sequence). The CDR3 totals 14 residues. With 10 bases removed from V and 0 bases from J, the gap between germline ends came to 13 bases.